This TCR beta chain is from a study of T cell repertoires in cytomegalovirus infection. Study at large: Both a matching HLA type and CMV infection were indicated by public TCR beta signatures. Study-wide results and caveats: In two of eight donors, the top clonotype was HLA-C-restricted CMV-specific. Identification of carriers of CMV plus the relevant HLA was performed using cumulative public TCR beta family frequency.

This clonotype was counted a few times. The antigen is unknown. The CDR3 sequence is 14 residues long. Trimming took 4 bases from V and 6 from J; bases not matched to a gene: 7. Germline CDR1 and CDR2: SGHTA and FQGNSA. TCRdb fed the reads into MiXCR, producing one record per CDR3 protein. The data hold about 300,000 distinct CDR3 sequences, with roughly 23% observed a single time. The clonotype originates from a human donor in good health (CMV status not recorded). Some clones in this sample may be carry-over from other donors' samples. The sample was PBMCs. The chain has TRBV7-2 and TRBJ2-7; 9 bases fit TRBD2. CDR3 in amino acids: CASSWSGGQLEQYF. CDR3 DNA: TGTGCCAGCAGCTGGAGCGGGGGGCAGCTCGAGCAGTACTTC.